The 10 T cell receptor beta chains in this list originate from one sample, sequenced in a study of T-cell memory formation after mild COVID-19. TCRdb redid the calling of the 5' RACE reads with MiXCR, one entry per CDR3 protein. The data hold about 400,000 distinct CDR3 sequences, with under 25% observed a single time. The specimen sequenced was PBMCs or a T cell subset sorted from them (not recorded which). The origin of the receptors is an adult woman who had mild COVID-19 (a few samples of this study predate the infection). Cell type and time point are not known.

This clonotype was found a few times. This chain joins TRBV20-1 and TRBJ1-1; the D gene is possibly TRBD1 (5 bases). The CDR3 sequence is 14 residues long. Germline V gene sequence: CDR1 DFQATT, CDR2 SNEGSKA (reference sequence). With 6 bases removed from V and 1 base from J, the gap between germline ends came to 15 bases. CDR3 nucleotides: TGCAGTGCGGCTAGGGACGCAGGGAACACTGAAGCTTTCTTT. Translating gives CSAARDAGNTEAFF.

The rearrangement uses TRBV4-1 and TRBJ2-1; D is possibly TRBD2 (5 bases). V lost 0 bases and J 8 bases, leaving 14 bases between the germline ends. Germline CDR1 and CDR2: MGHRA and YSYEKL. The CDR3 runs to 15 residues. This chain's CDR3 is CASSQEGELGDEQFF. DNA for the CDR3: TGCGCCAGCAGCCAAGAAGGCGAGCTCGGGGATGAGCAGTTCTTC.

This clonotype was picked up many times. This sequence joins TRBV7-6 and TRBJ2-7; no clear D gene. This CDR3 contains 12 residues. V lost 1 base to trimming and J lost 3 bases, with 4 bases between them. CDR1 and CDR2 (germline): SGHVS, FNYEAQ. CDR3 nucleotides: TGTGCCAGCAGCTTAGTTGGCTACGAGCAGTACTTC. Translation gives CASSLVGYEQYF.

The CDR3 is CSARPRGQGAIYGYTF. CDR3 in DNA: TGCAGTGCTAGACCGCGAGGGCAGGGGGCGATCTATGGCTACACCTTC. The V and J genes are TRBV20-1 and TRBJ1-2, with 8 bases identical to TRBD1. Trimming removed 2 bases from V and 4 bases from J; junction bases left unmatched: 12. Germline V gives CDR1 DFQATT, CDR2 SNEGSKA (reference sequence). The CDR3 is 16 residues long.

This chain uses TRBV18 with TRBJ2-7, with 8 bases that match TRBD1. Per germline, CDR1 KGHSH and CDR2 LQKENI. This CDR3 has 16 amino acids. Unmatched junction bases numbered 15, after V lost 4 bases and J lost 7 bases. The DNA for the CDR3 is TGTGCCAGCTCACTCAACTGGCAGGGGGCTGTAGGAGAGCAGTACTTC. Its translation is CASSLNWQGAVGEQYF.

The chain carries TRBV12-3 or TRBV12-4 and TRBJ2-2; D call uncertain. CDR3 length: 15 amino acids. V lost 6 bases and J lost 3, with 14 bases in between. The CDR3 nucleotides read TGTGCCAGCAGCCGTGACATTCGGGACACCGGGGAGCTGTTTTTT. It yields the protein CASSRDIRDTGELFF.

This clonotype was recorded only once. The J gene is TRBJ1-1, the V gene TRBV5-6; D is ambiguous. CDR3 length: 13 residues. Germline CDR1 and CDR2: SGHDT and YYEEEE. Trimming removed 2 bases at V and 2 bases at J, with 7 bases between. In DNA, the CDR3 is TGTGCCAGCAGCTTTAACCGAAACACTGAAGCTTTCTTT. The encoded protein is CASSFNRNTEAFF.

The chain combines TRBV16 with TRBJ1-1, with D tentatively TRBD1 (5 bases). Trimming shortened V by 4 bases and J by 5 bases, and 20 bases separated the two germline ends. CDR1 is KGHSY and CDR2 is FQNENV in the germline V gene. This CDR3 has 16 amino acids. The CDR3 nucleotides are TGTGCCAGCAGCCCTGGTGGTAGCCCGAGGGGAACTGAAGCTTTCTTT. This gives the protein CASSPGGSPRGTEAFF. The variable domain in full, with the rest retrieved from reference TRBV16 and TRBJ1-1, is GEEVAQTPKHLVRGEGQKAKLYCAPIKGHSYVFWYQQVLKNEFKFLISFQNENVFDETGMPKERFSAKCLPNSPCSLEIQATKLEDSAVYFCASSPGGSPRGTEAFFGQGTRLTVV.

This clonotype has a handful of counts. V usage is TRBV21-1 and J usage is TRBJ2-1; the tabulated D call, TRBD2, remains unverified against the DNA. TRBV21-1 is shown as a pseudogene. The CDR3 loop spans 9 amino acids. DNA of the CDR3: TGTGCCAGGAGGAGCCCGCGGAATTTC. Encoded protein: CARRSPRNF.

This clonotype was observed a handful of times. The genes are TRBV29-1 and TRBJ2-1; D not certain. Germline V gene sequence: CDR1 SQVTM, CDR2 ANQGSEA. The CDR3 is made up of 10 amino acids. V was clipped by 7 bases and J by 5 bases, with 6 bases between them. CDR3 sequence (DNA): TGCAGCGCGGAAAACAATGAGCAGTTCTTC. It codes for CSAENNEQFF.